This T cell receptor (beta chain) was sequenced in a study of blood T cell repertoires in COVID-19 (dated by TCRdb to about 2020). General notes on the study: Samples covering the acute and convalescent phases of COVID-19 were provided by collaborators in the United States, Italy and Spain. A freely available public database, intended as a resource for researchers studying the immune response to SARS-CoV-2, is where the repertoires were released. The samples were drawn from two sources: the first 160 participants of the ongoing ImmuneRACE study, and 950 to 1,500 subjects contributed by 6 global collaborators. The material from the prospective study consisted of cDNA or gDNA derived from T cells, B-cell-depleted T cells, or PBMCs. Sample metadata almost always included a de-identified subject ID, COVID-19 status, age in years and sex. Where available, HLA class I and class II types were taken from metadata supplied by the sample provider and were not determined by assay-based typing. Deeply sampled blood TCRbeta repertoires from subjects exposed to, actively infected with, or recovered from COVID-19 were included in the dataset.

Study-wide findings and limitations: The amount of clinical and demographic metadata varied by source and participant and was provided uncurated.

The CDR3 numbers 17 residues from cysteine through phenylalanine. The kept DNA is CDR3 alone, 51 bases in frame from the first base. The CDR1 and CDR2 encoded by the germline V gene are KGHDR and SFDVKD. Relative to germline, V is missing 3 bases and J is missing 0 bases, with 5 bases of the junction outside any gene match. The collaborating institutions used their own protocols to collect whole blood in K2EDTA tubes. Collaborator samples were shipped for TCRbeta analysis as frozen whole blood, isolated PBMCs, or DNA extracted from either sample type. The immunoSEQ Assay, a bias-controlled multiplex PCR, was used to amplify TCRbeta CDR3 regions from genomic DNA. Processing in the source paper ran as follows. The number of nucleated cells in each sample was estimated by amplification of reference gene primers within the assay. To quantify the absolute abundance of each unique TCRbeta CDR3 rearrangement, sequence reads were collapsed and filtered. Productive Simpson clonality was computed per sample as the square root of Simpson's diversity index over productive rearrangements. This is the immuneACCESS table as TCRdb keeps it, with only in-frame sequences that have V and J called. A part of the clones is gone; compared with another copy, unresolved V genes explain less than half, and the rest is unexplained. V and J calls and clone size are as listed in that table; D and trimming were resolved from the DNA. For this sample there are some 65,000 clones; roughly 85% appear just once. The ten largest clonotypes hold around 3% of the sample.

A note on this clone: No antigen is known for it. No base quality information exists; no much larger clone differs at one position.

The receptor was derived from a man older than 75 with acute or convalescent COVID-19. Sequencing was done on a sample of peripheral blood. The sequence links TRBV24-1 to TRBJ2-3, with 10 bases in between that match TRBD2. This receptor has the CDR3 CATSDRRTSGSTDTQYF. The nucleotide sequence is given as TGTGCCACCAGTGATCGTCGGACTAGCGGAAGCACAGATACGCAGTATTTT.